A selection of T cell receptor beta chains follows, all from one sample in a study of blood T cell repertoires in COVID-19. Clones were read by immunoSEQ multiplex PCR, and TCRdb kept only the in-frame ones, dropping some. The sample contains 55,000 to 65,000 clones, 65% to 85% of which appear only once. Sequencing input: peripheral blood. These receptors were collected from a man aged 55 to 70 with acute or convalescent COVID-19. The CDR3 runs from the conserved cysteine through the conserved F or W. Each record gives: D gene, V gene, CDR3 length, clone size, J gene, CDR3 DNA, CDR3 protein. The D gene is left open where the match is weak. Rows may omit the clone size; those that give it use once, few, many or a size class.

D gene: -
V gene: TRBV6-1
CDR3 length: 13
clone size: -
J gene: TRBJ1-6
CDR3 DNA: TGTGCCAGCAGTGAAATCATCGGGTCACCCCTCCACTTT
CDR3 protein: CASSEIIGSPLHF

D gene: TRBD1
V gene: TRBV6-5
CDR3 length: 15
clone size: -
J gene: TRBJ1-4
CDR3 DNA: TGTGCCAGCAGCGGCCCTGGGACAGGGGTGGAAAAACTGTTTTTT
CDR3 protein: CASSGPGTGVEKLFF

D gene: -
V gene: TRBV7-2
CDR3 length: 15
clone size: few
J gene: TRBJ2-3
CDR3 DNA: TGTGCCAGCAGCTTAACCGGGGGAGATCCAGATACGCAGTATTTT
CDR3 protein: CASSLTGGDPDTQYF

D gene: -
V gene: TRBV24-1
CDR3 length: 13
clone size: -
J gene: TRBJ1-4
CDR3 DNA: TGTGCCACCAGTGACAGGACGGGAGAAAAACTGTTTTTT
CDR3 protein: CATSDRTGEKLFF

D gene: -
V gene: TRBV5-1
CDR3 length: 14
clone size: -
J gene: TRBJ1-2
CDR3 DNA: TGCGCCAGCAGCTTGAACGGGGACTTCTATGGCTACACCTTC
CDR3 protein: CASSLNGDFYGYTF

D gene: TRBD2
V gene: TRBV5-1
CDR3 length: 17
clone size: -
J gene: TRBJ2-5
CDR3 DNA: TGCGCCAGCAGCTCGGCGGCGGGGACTAGCGGGCGGGAGACCCAGTACTTC
CDR3 protein: CASSSAAGTSGRETQYF

D gene: -
V gene: TRBV20-1
CDR3 length: 13
clone size: -
J gene: TRBJ1-2
CDR3 DNA: TGCAGTGCTAGTCTTGGGGGGGACTATGGCTACACCTTC
CDR3 protein: CSASLGGDYGYTF

D gene: -
V gene: TRBV19
CDR3 length: 14
clone size: few
J gene: TRBJ2-7
CDR3 DNA: TGTGCCAGTAGTCCCGTGCCCGATAGCTACGAGCAGTACTTC
CDR3 protein: CASSPVPDSYEQYF

D gene: TRBD1
V gene: TRBV7-3
CDR3 length: 15
clone size: -
J gene: TRBJ2-5
CDR3 DNA: TGTGCCAGCAGCTCCCGACAGGGGACAGGAGAGACCCAGTACTTC
CDR3 protein: CASSSRQGTGETQYF

D gene: TRBD1
V gene: TRBV7-3
CDR3 length: 14
clone size: few
J gene: TRBJ2-7
CDR3 DNA: TGTGCCAGCAGCCAGGCGGGACAGGGGGGCGAGCAGTACTTC
CDR3 protein: CASSQAGQGGEQYF

D gene: -
V gene: TRBV7-2
CDR3 length: 15
clone size: -
J gene: TRBJ1-5
CDR3 DNA: TGTGCCAGCAGCTTAGTCTCTGGGGTAGCGGGACTCCAGCATTTT
CDR3 protein: CASSLVSGVAGLQHF

D gene: -
V gene: TRBV5-1
CDR3 length: 14
clone size: -
J gene: TRBJ1-1
CDR3 DNA: TGCGCCAGCAGCTACCTGCATCGGGACACTGAAGCTTTCTTT
CDR3 protein: CASSYLHRDTEAFF

D gene: -
V gene: TRBV19
CDR3 length: 15
clone size: -
J gene: TRBJ1-1
CDR3 DNA: TGTGCCAGTAGTATGTGGGGCGGACCCTCCACTGAAGCTTTCTTT
CDR3 protein: CASSMWGGPSTEAFF

D gene: TRBD1
V gene: TRBV11-3
CDR3 length: 14
clone size: -
J gene: TRBJ2-7
CDR3 DNA: TGTGCCAGCAGCTTGGGACAGAGCTCCTACGAGCAGTACTTC
CDR3 protein: CASSLGQSSYEQYF

D gene: -
V gene: TRBV9
CDR3 length: 12
clone size: -
J gene: TRBJ2-2
CDR3 DNA: TGTGCCAGCAGCGTCTACACCGGGGAGCTGTTTTTT
CDR3 protein: CASSVYTGELFF

D gene: TRBD1
V gene: TRBV14
CDR3 length: 16
clone size: -
J gene: TRBJ1-1
CDR3 DNA: TGTGCCAGCAGCCAGACCCCAGACAGGGGTAACACTGAAGCTTTCTTT
CDR3 protein: CASSQTPDRGNTEAFF

D gene: TRBD1
V gene: TRBV7-2
CDR3 length: 17
clone size: -
J gene: TRBJ2-3
CDR3 DNA: TGTGCCAGCAGCTTAGAGTCCAGGGGGTGGTCCCCAGATACGCAGTATTTT
CDR3 protein: CASSLESRGWSPDTQYF

D gene: -
V gene: TRBV20-1
CDR3 length: 11
clone size: -
J gene: TRBJ2-5
CDR3 DNA: TGCAGTGCTACTATTCAAGAGACCCAGTACTTC
CDR3 protein: CSATIQETQYF

D gene: -
V gene: TRBV18
CDR3 length: 11
clone size: -
J gene: TRBJ2-1
CDR3 DNA: TGTGCCAGCTCTCTCGGGAATGAGCAGTTCTTC
CDR3 protein: CASSLGNEQFF

D gene: TRBD1
V gene: TRBV28
CDR3 length: 14
clone size: once
J gene: TRBJ2-7
CDR3 DNA: TGTGCCAGCAGTTCTCGTCCCGGGACAGTCGAGCAGTACTTC
CDR3 protein: CASSSRPGTVEQYF

D gene: -
V gene: TRBV30
CDR3 length: 12
clone size: few
J gene: TRBJ1-1
CDR3 DNA: TGTGCCTGGCGACACGTCTTCACTGAAGCTTTCTTT
CDR3 protein: CAWRHVFTEAFF

D gene: TRBD2
V gene: TRBV19
CDR3 length: 16
clone size: -
J gene: TRBJ2-2
CDR3 DNA: TGTGCCTGCAACTCCGCACTAGCGGGGGTGACCGGGGAGCTGTTTTTT
CDR3 protein: CACNSALAGVTGELFF

D gene: -
V gene: TRBV11-1
CDR3 length: 16
clone size: -
J gene: TRBJ1-1
CDR3 DNA: TGTGCCAGCAGTCTTCGCGGCGGGACCCTGAACACTGAAGCTTTCTTT
CDR3 protein: CASSLRGGTLNTEAFF

D gene: -
V gene: TRBV5-1
CDR3 length: 15
clone size: -
J gene: TRBJ2-2
CDR3 DNA: TGCGCCAGCAGGGCGACAGGTCTGTTTGAGGGGGAGCTGTTTTTT
CDR3 protein: CASRATGLFEGELFF

D gene: -
V gene: TRBV12-3/TRBV12-4
CDR3 length: 13
clone size: -
J gene: TRBJ2-5
CDR3 DNA: TGTGCCAGCAGTTTTGGTAGCGACGAGACCCAGTACTTC
CDR3 protein: CASSFGSDETQYF

D gene: -
V gene: TRBV7-3
CDR3 length: 14
clone size: -
J gene: TRBJ2-1
CDR3 DNA: TGTGCCAGCAGCGCCACAGGGTCCTACAATGAGCAGTTCTTC
CDR3 protein: CASSATGSYNEQFF

D gene: -
V gene: TRBV11-2
CDR3 length: 16
clone size: -
J gene: TRBJ1-6
CDR3 DNA: TGTGCCAGCAGTCCGGTTCGCAGGGGATCGAATTCACCCCTCCACTTT
CDR3 protein: CASSPVRRGSNSPLHF

D gene: -
V gene: TRBV11-2
CDR3 length: 15
clone size: -
J gene: TRBJ1-6
CDR3 DNA: TGTGCCAGCAGCAAGAAACAGGGAGTGGCATCACCCCTCCACTTT
CDR3 protein: CASSKKQGVASPLHF

D gene: TRBD1
V gene: TRBV19
CDR3 length: 13
clone size: -
J gene: TRBJ1-2
CDR3 DNA: TGTGCCAGTAGTCCTAGGGACAGCTATGGCTACACCTTC
CDR3 protein: CASSPRDSYGYTF

D gene: -
V gene: TRBV14
CDR3 length: 17
clone size: -
J gene: TRBJ1-6
CDR3 DNA: TGTGCCAGCAGCCAACAAGTTGGGACACCCTATAATTCACCCCTCCACTTT
CDR3 protein: CASSQQVGTPYNSPLHF

D gene: TRBD1
V gene: TRBV30
CDR3 length: 15
clone size: few
J gene: TRBJ1-2
CDR3 DNA: TGTGCCTGGAGACCTCTTACAGGGGGCATTGGTAGCTACACCTTC
CDR3 protein: CAWRPLTGGIGSYTF

D gene: TRBD1
V gene: TRBV27
CDR3 length: 15
clone size: -
J gene: TRBJ1-2
CDR3 DNA: TGTGCCAGCAGGACTGAGGGACAGCCCCTTAAGGGCTACACCTTC
CDR3 protein: CASRTEGQPLKGYTF

D gene: -
V gene: TRBV10-3
CDR3 length: 13
clone size: -
J gene: TRBJ2-7
CDR3 DNA: TGTGCCATCAGTGGGGGCCAGGGTAACGAGCAGTACTTC
CDR3 protein: CAISGGQGNEQYF

D gene: -
V gene: TRBV7-8
CDR3 length: 13
clone size: -
J gene: TRBJ1-2
CDR3 DNA: TGTGCCAGCAGCTTAGCCATCTCTAGTGGCTACACCTTC
CDR3 protein: CASSLAISSGYTF

D gene: -
V gene: TRBV18
CDR3 length: 13
clone size: -
J gene: TRBJ2-1
CDR3 DNA: TGTGCCAGCTCGACGGGTTCCCACAATGAGCAGTTCTTC
CDR3 protein: CASSTGSHNEQFF

D gene: TRBD1
V gene: TRBV18
CDR3 length: 14
clone size: -
J gene: TRBJ2-7
CDR3 DNA: TGTGCCAGCTCCCGGGACAGGGGGACCTACGAGCAGTACTTC
CDR3 protein: CASSRDRGTYEQYF

D gene: TRBD1
V gene: TRBV5-8
CDR3 length: 13
clone size: -
J gene: TRBJ1-6
CDR3 DNA: TGTGCCAGCACCTCACAGGGGGGTTCACCCCTCCACTTT
CDR3 protein: CASTSQGGSPLHF

D gene: TRBD1
V gene: TRBV7-3
CDR3 length: 16
clone size: few
J gene: TRBJ2-2
CDR3 DNA: TGTGCCAGCAGTTCTCAGGGGGCCCCTAACACCGGGGAGCTGTTTTTT
CDR3 protein: CASSSQGAPNTGELFF

D gene: TRBD1
V gene: TRBV7-2
CDR3 length: 15
clone size: -
J gene: TRBJ1-1
CDR3 DNA: TGTGCCAGCAGCCAATCCCCGGGACAGGGGTTTGAAGCTTTCTTT
CDR3 protein: CASSQSPGQGFEAFF

D gene: TRBD2
V gene: TRBV4-2
CDR3 length: 15
clone size: -
J gene: TRBJ2-7
CDR3 DNA: TGTGCCAGCAGCCAACTGGGACTAGCATTCTACGAGCAGTACTTC
CDR3 protein: CASSQLGLAFYEQYF

D gene: -
V gene: TRBV24-1
CDR3 length: 12
clone size: -
J gene: TRBJ2-7
CDR3 DNA: TGTGCCACGGGGCAGAACTCCTACGAGCAGTACTTC
CDR3 protein: CATGQNSYEQYF

D gene: -
V gene: TRBV27
CDR3 length: 14
clone size: -
J gene: TRBJ1-1
CDR3 DNA: TGTGCCAGCAGTCCCCAGGGGCTCAACACTGAAGCTTTCTTT
CDR3 protein: CASSPQGLNTEAFF

D gene: -
V gene: TRBV5-1
CDR3 length: 13
clone size: many
J gene: TRBJ1-1
CDR3 DNA: TGCGCCAGCAGCGTATCGGGGTTCACTGAAGCTTTCTTT
CDR3 protein: CASSVSGFTEAFF

D gene: -
V gene: TRBV7-3
CDR3 length: 16
clone size: -
J gene: TRBJ2-1
CDR3 DNA: TGTGCCAGCAGCTTAATACCTAGTTCGTCCTACAATGAGCAGTTCTTC
CDR3 protein: CASSLIPSSSYNEQFF

D gene: -
V gene: TRBV7-2
CDR3 length: 15
clone size: -
J gene: TRBJ1-5
CDR3 DNA: TGTGCCAGCAGCTTAGCTTTTTCAGGGTATCAGCCCCAGCATTTT
CDR3 protein: CASSLAFSGYQPQHF

D gene: TRBD2
V gene: TRBV4-1
CDR3 length: 18
clone size: once
J gene: TRBJ2-5
CDR3 DNA: TGCGCCAGCAGCCAAGTCAGGAGTAGCGGGGGTGACCAAGAGACCCAGTACTTC
CDR3 protein: CASSQVRSSGGDQETQYF

D gene: -
V gene: TRBV5-6
CDR3 length: 16
clone size: -
J gene: TRBJ2-7
CDR3 DNA: TGTGCCAGCAGCTTGGACGGCTTAGGACAAAGAAACGAGCAGTACTTC
CDR3 protein: CASSLDGLGQRNEQYF

D gene: TRBD2
V gene: TRBV7-3
CDR3 length: 15
clone size: -
J gene: TRBJ2-7
CDR3 DNA: TGTGCCAGCAGCTTTAGTAGCGGGGGTAGTTACGAGCAGTACTTC
CDR3 protein: CASSFSSGGSYEQYF